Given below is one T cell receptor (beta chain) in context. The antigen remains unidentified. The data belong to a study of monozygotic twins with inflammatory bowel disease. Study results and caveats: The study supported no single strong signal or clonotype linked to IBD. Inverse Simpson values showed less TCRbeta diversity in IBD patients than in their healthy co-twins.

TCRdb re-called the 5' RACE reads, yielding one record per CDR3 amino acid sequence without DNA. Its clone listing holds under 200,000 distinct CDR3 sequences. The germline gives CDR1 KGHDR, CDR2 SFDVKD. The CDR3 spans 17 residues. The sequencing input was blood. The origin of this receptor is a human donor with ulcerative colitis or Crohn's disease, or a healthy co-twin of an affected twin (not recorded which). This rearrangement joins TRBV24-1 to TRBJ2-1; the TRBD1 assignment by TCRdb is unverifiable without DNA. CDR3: CATSDLRTGSSYNEQFF.